The 32 T cell receptor beta chains in this list originate from one sample, sequenced in a study of cytomegalovirus exposure and HLA in healthy donors (dated 2017 in TCRdb). The method was the immunoSEQ multiplex PCR assay. For the multiplex PCR, a mixture combining 60 forward primers for TCR Vbeta segments and 13 reverse primers for TCR Jbeta segments was used. The immuneACCESS repertoire file appears here via TCRdb, limited to in-frame rearrangements. These files lack a portion of the clones; in checked studies, under half of the deficit traces to unresolved V genes, and the cause of the others is not known. For this sample the table gives some 110,000 clones, of which about 70% were detected only once. The top ten constitute 2.8% of the sample. The sequenced sample consisted of PBMCs. These receptors came from a female donor in good health and CMV-seronegative.

In this sample, this clone turned up many times. Its ends do not fully match the called genes, so a read error is possible. V usage is TRBV10-3 and J usage is TRBJ2-5; 8 positions agree with TRBD2. CDR1 is ENHRY and CDR2 is SYGVKD in the germline V gene. The CDR3 length is 16 residues. The chain's CDR3 is CAISESSGRRYEQSHF. Written as DNA, the CDR3 is TGTGCCATCAGTGAGTCCAGCGGGAGAAGGTATGAGCAGTCCCACTTC.

As for this clone: At one boundary the junction diverges from the germline segment, which might be a read error. V usage is TRBV6-5 and J usage is TRBJ1-2; TRBD1 aligns across 7 bases. The CDR3 loop spans 16 amino acids. Germline CDR1 and CDR2: MNHEY and SVGAGI. The CDR3 DNA reads TGTGCCAGCGGTTATGGGGGGCTCAGGGGGGTATATGGCTACACCTTC. Translation gives CASGYGGLRGVYGYTF.

This chain connects TRBV19 to TRBJ1-2; TRBD1 is a possible D gene (6 bases). Germline loops: CDR1 LNHDA, CDR2 SQIVND (reference sequence). The CDR3 has 11 amino acids. With 9 bases removed from V and 8 bases from J, the gap between germline ends came to 13 bases. The CDR3 sequence: CASAGAFGYTF. In DNA, the CDR3 is TGTGCCAGCGCAGGGGCTTTCGGCTACACCTTC.

Remarks on this clone: One end of the junction does not line up with germline, which may come from a read error. The chain uses TRBV2 and TRBJ2-2, with D uncertain. CDR1 SNHLY and CDR2 FYNNEI come from the germline V gene. CDR3 length: 15 amino acids. CDR3 loop: CASREEALDTGELFF. The DNA for the CDR3 is TGTGCCAGCAGGGAAGAAGCTCTTGACACCGGGGAGCTGTTTTTT.

The V gene is TRBV9, the J gene TRBJ2-3; TRBD2 might be the D (5 bases). Trimming took 0 bases from V and 4 from J, leaving 12 bases between them. The CDR3 runs 15 residues. The germline CDR1 and CDR2 sequences are SGDLS and YYNGEE. The CDR3 spells CASSVASGGADTQYF. CDR3 coding DNA: TGTGCCAGCAGCGTAGCGAGCGGAGGCGCAGATACGCAGTATTTT.

This clone was counted a few times. The chain links TRBV25-1 to TRBJ1-5; 10 bases map to TRBD1. The CDR3 loop spans 14 amino acids. CDR1 and CDR2 (germline): MGHDK, SYGVNS. Unmatched junction bases numbered 7, after V lost 8 bases and J lost 6 bases. The CDR3 protein is CASARQGAGQPQHF. The CDR3 coding sequence is TGTGCCAGCGCCAGACAGGGGGCTGGTCAGCCCCAGCATTTT.

The CDR3 is CASSFRAGANVLTF. The CDR3 nucleotides read TGTGCCAGCAGTTTCAGGGCTGGGGCCAACGTCCTGACTTTC. V is TRBV6-5 and J is TRBJ2-6; a weak D match, TRBD1 (5 bases). The germline V gene encodes CDR1 MNHEY and CDR2 SVGAGI. V was shortened by 4 bases and J by 2 bases, with 6 bases between the two germline ends. The CDR3 runs 14 residues.

The V call is TRBV7-8, the J call TRBJ2-1; 7 nucleotides match TRBD2. The CDR3 totals 16 residues. Trimming cost V 0 bases and J 9 bases; bases outside gene matches: 11. The germline V gene has CDR1 SGHVS and CDR2 FQNEAQ. The CDR3 DNA reads TGTGCCAGCAGCTTAGCACGGACTAGGCAAAGTGCTGAGCAGTTCTTC. It translates to CASSLARTRQSAEQFF.

The V call is TRBV21-1, the J call TRBJ1-2. TRBV21-1 is noted as a pseudogene. This CDR3 spans 14 amino acids. In DNA form, the CDR3 reads TGTGCCAGCAGCCGGAGGGGCGGGGAGCGGGGCTACACCTTC. This sequence encodes CASSRRGGERGYTF.

The chain uses TRBV6-6 and TRBJ2-5; no clear D. V lost 4 bases, J lost 0 bases, and 6 bases lay in between. Germline V gene sequence: CDR1 MNHNY, CDR2 SVGAGI (reference sequence). This CDR3 spans 13 amino acids. The CDR3 loop reads CASSLQYQETQYF. DNA of the CDR3: TGTGCCAGCAGTTTACAGTACCAAGAGACCCAGTACTTC.

This clone has only one observation. The chain is built from TRBV6-1 and TRBJ2-1; maybe TRBD2 (7 bases). CDR1 MNHNS and CDR2 SASEGT come from the germline V gene. This CDR3 contains 18 residues. Trimming cost V 2 bases and J 4 bases, with 21 bases left between them. The DNA of the CDR3 is TGTGCCAGCAGTGAACGGGGGCGGGAGACGTTCCGTTACAATGAGCAGTTCTTC. It codes for CASSERGRETFRYNEQFF.

The chain has TRBV11-1 and TRBJ2-3; no reliable D call. Trimming took off 5 bases at V and 4 bases at J, with 7 bases between the two ends. There are 12 residues in the CDR3. Germline values: CDR1 SGHAT, CDR2 FQDESV (reference sequence). In DNA, the CDR3 is TGTGCCAGCAGCCTCCTCCCAGATACGCAGTATTTT. Its translation: CASSLLPDTQYF.

The chain couples TRBV19 to TRBJ1-5; D remains ambiguous. The V and J ends lost 11 bases and 3 bases respectively, with 14 bases between them. The CDR3 extends over 13 amino acids. Germline CDR1 LNHDA, CDR2 SQIVND (reference sequence). In DNA, the CDR3 is TGTGCCGGGAGCGAAGGGATCAATCAGCCCCAGCATTTT. This encodes CAGSEGINQPQHF.

The count of this clone is one. The chain combines TRBV6-5 with TRBJ2-3; perhaps TRBD2 as D (6 bases). CDR1 is MNHEY and CDR2 is SVGAGI in the germline V gene. The CDR3 spans 14 residues. Trimming left V 6 bases short and J 3 bases short, with 13 bases between. The CDR3 region has the DNA TGTGCCAGCAGACGACTAGTTCGTACAGATACGCAGTATTTT. It codes for CASRRLVRTDTQYF.

This CDR3 is CASMRDRVLYEQYF. As DNA, the CDR3 is TGTGCCAGCATGAGGGACAGGGTACTATACGAGCAGTACTTC. The rearrangement links TRBV28 to TRBJ2-7, with 9 nucleotides matching TRBD1. CDR1 is MDHEN, CDR2 SYDVKM, per germline. The junction had 8 bases not matched to a gene; V was cut back by 7 bases and J by 4 bases. The CDR3 totals 14 residues.

The rearrangement uses TRBV29-1 and TRBJ2-5, with 7 nucleotides matching TRBD1. J lost 4 bases, V lost 6 bases, and 8 bases had no gene match. Germline CDR1 SQVTM, CDR2 ANQGSEA. The CDR3 is 13 residues long. The CDR3 DNA reads as TGCAGCGTAGGGACCGGGACAGTAGAGACCCAGTACTTC. This sequence encodes CSVGTGTVETQYF. Filled out from reference TRBV29-1 and TRBJ2-5, the complete variable domain reads SAVISQKPSRDICQRGTSLTIQCQVDSQVTMMFWYRQQPGQSLTLIATANQGSEATYESGFVIDKFPISRPNLTFSTLTVSNMSPEDSSIYLCSVGTGTVETQYFGPGTRLLVL.

The chain combines TRBV2 with TRBJ1-1, with D uncertain. The CDR3 has 11 amino acids. Trimming took 6 bases from V and 7 from J, leaving 9 bases between them. CDR1 and CDR2 from the germline V gene are SNHLY and FYNNEI. In nucleotides, the CDR3 is TGTGCCAGCAGGGCCGATCATGAAGCTTTCTTT. Protein sequence: CASRADHEAFF.

This chain links TRBV5-1 with TRBJ1-2; 7 nucleotides line up with TRBD1. CDR1 and CDR2 (germline): SGHRS, YFSETQ. The CDR3 runs 15 residues. J gave up 0 bases and V 4 bases, and 6 bases lay outside the gene matches. The CDR3: CASSPTTGTNYGYTF. CDR3 bases: TGCGCCAGCAGCCCCACGACAGGGACTAACTATGGCTACACCTTC.

The rearrangement uses TRBV7-6 and TRBJ2-5; TRBD2 agrees at 7 bases. Germline CDR1 reads SGHVS; CDR2 reads FNYEAQ. The CDR3 is 13 residues long. After removal of 5 bases from V and 5 bases from J, the junction contained 5 bases not matched to a gene. Here the CDR3 reads CASSPWGGETQYF. The CDR3 bases are TGTGCCAGCAGCCCCTGGGGAGGGGAGACCCAGTACTTC.

The rearrangement links TRBV2 to TRBJ2-7, with D possibly TRBD2 on 5 matching bases. The germline V and J ends were trimmed by 8 bases and 1 base, with 15 bases remaining between them. This CDR3 has 14 residues. In germline, CDR1 is SNHLY, CDR2 FYNNEI. Written as DNA, the CDR3 is TGTGCCAGCCGGGGTGGAGGAGTTTCCTACGAGCAGTACTTC. Its translation is CASRGGGVSYEQYF.

The chain recombines TRBV9 with TRBJ2-3; no clear D. V was clipped by 0 bases and J by 1 base, with 3 bases between them. This CDR3 contains 13 residues. Germline assignment: CDR1 SGDLS and CDR2 YYNGEE. CDR3 protein: CASSVGRTDTQYF. The CDR3 DNA is TGTGCCAGCAGCGTAGGGCGCACAGATACGCAGTATTTT.

This chain uses TRBV15 with TRBJ1-2; 9 bases map to TRBD1. V lost 1 base to trimming and J lost 8 bases; unmatched junction nucleotides: 8. Germline assignment: CDR1 LNHNV and CDR2 YYDKDF (reference sequence). The CDR3 is made up of 15 amino acids. The CDR3 region has the DNA TGTGCCACCAGCAGAGTGGGACAGGGACCTATAGGCTACACCTTC. Translating gives CATSRVGQGPIGYTF.

J is TRBJ1-2 and V is TRBV6-1, with D perhaps TRBD1 (6 bases). Germline V gene data show CDR1 as MNHNS and CDR2 as SASEGT. V was cut by 2 bases and J by 0 bases, with 10 bases left in between. CDR3 length: 15 residues. DNA for the CDR3: TGTGCCAGCAGTGAAAAGGGACACGCTAACTATGGCTACACCTTC. It codes for CASSEKGHANYGYTF.

V is TRBV15 and J is TRBJ2-7, with a weak D call TRBD1 (7 bases). Trimming stripped 0 bases from V and 6 bases from J, with 18 bases between. Germline CDR1 and CDR2: LNHNV and YYDKDF (reference sequence). The CDR3 consists of 16 residues. The CDR3 coding sequence is TGTGCCACCAGCAGAGATCTACGGTCAGGGGGGAGCGAGCAGTACTTC. Translation gives CATSRDLRSGGSEQYF.

The V and J genes are TRBV7-9 and TRBJ1-1, with D uncertain. The germline V gene has CDR1 SEHNR and CDR2 FQNEAQ (reference sequence). The V end was cut by 5 bases, the J end by 6 bases, with 13 bases between. This CDR3 spans 13 amino acids. This CDR3 is CASSPGSLPEAFF. Written as DNA, the CDR3 is TGTGCCAGCAGCCCCGGGTCCCTACCTGAAGCTTTCTTT. The variable domain in full, with the rest retrieved from reference TRBV7-9 and TRBJ1-1, is DTGVSQNPRHKITKRGQNVTFRCDPISEHNRLYWYRQTLGQGPEFLTYFQNEAQLEKSRLLSDRFSAERPKGSFSTLEIQRTEQGDSAMYLCASSPGSLPEAFFGQGTRLTVV.

The CDR3 DNA reads TGCGCCAGCAGCCAACTAGCGGGAGGGGCCTACGAGCAGTACTTC. It is translated as CASSQLAGGAYEQYF. V usage is TRBV4-3 and J usage is TRBJ2-7; the match to TRBD2 covers 12 bases. There are 15 residues in the CDR3. Trimming at V came to 2 bases and at J to 2 bases, leaving 1 base not matched to a gene. Germline CDR1 LGHNA, CDR2 YSLEER.

V and J are TRBV7-2 and TRBJ1-4, with D uncertain. The germline V gene encodes CDR1 SGHTA and CDR2 FQGNSA. V lost 8 bases, J lost 8 bases, and 12 bases lay in between. CDR3 length equals 12 residues. The DNA of the CDR3 is TGTGCCAGCGGGCTGGGTAAGGAAAAACTGTTTTTT. It codes for CASGLGKEKLFF. Full variable domain (missing parts from reference TRBV7-2 and TRBJ1-4): GAGVSQSPSNKVTEKGKDVELRCDPISGHTALYWYRQSLGQGLEFLIYFQGNSAPDKSGLPSDRFSAERTGGSVSTLTIQRTQQEDSAVYLCASGLGKEKLFFGSGTQLSVL.

CDR3 region: CAWSVVGGHGLYEQYF. In DNA form, the CDR3 reads TGTGCCTGGAGTGTAGTAGGGGGACACGGGCTCTACGAGCAGTACTTC. The chain couples TRBV30 to TRBJ2-7; tentatively, D is TRBD1 (6 bases). The CDR3 covers 16 residues. In germline, CDR1 is GTSNPN, CDR2 SVGIG (reference sequence). V dropped 0 bases and J dropped 3 bases, with 18 bases sitting between them.

This clone has only a few counts. The J gene is TRBJ2-3, the V gene TRBV18; 7 nucleotides agree with TRBD1. The V gene end was trimmed by 1 base and the J gene end by 11 bases; junction bases not matched to a gene: 12. Per germline, CDR1 KGHSH and CDR2 LQKENI. The CDR3 consists of 15 residues. DNA for the CDR3: TGTGCCAGCTCACCACAGAAGGGGGCTCAGAGCCAGCAGTATTTT. The encoded protein is CASSPQKGAQSQQYF.

The rearrangement uses TRBV27 and TRBJ2-7; no clear D. Germline V gene sequence: CDR1 MNHEY, CDR2 SMNVEV (reference sequence). With 5 bases removed from V and 6 bases from J, the gap between germline ends came to 14 bases. The CDR3 sequence is 13 residues long. The CDR3 sequence is CASSPAQVGEQYF. CDR3 DNA sequence: TGTGCCAGCAGTCCGGCCCAGGTCGGCGAGCAGTACTTC.

This chain joins TRBV19 and TRBJ2-7; 11 bases are a match to TRBD2. The CDR3 has 17 amino acids. Germline CDR1 reads LNHDA; CDR2 reads SQIVND (reference sequence). J lost 6 bases, V lost 3 bases, and 13 bases had no gene match. CDR3 DNA: TGTGCCAGTAGTATCGATCTAGCGGGAGGCCAGCAGGGCGAGCAGTACTTC. Its protein product is CASSIDLAGGQQGEQYF. The whole variable domain, filled in from reference TRBV19 and TRBJ2-7, reads DGGITQSPKYLFRKEGQNVTLSCEQNLNHDAMYWYRQDPGQGLRLIYYSQIVNDFQKGDIAEGYSVSREKKESFPLTVTSAQKNPTAFYLCASSIDLAGGQQGEQYFGPGTRLTVT.

About this clone itself: Other nucleotide sequences from this sample produce the same CDR3. This rearrangement joins TRBV29-1 to TRBJ2-7; tentatively, D is TRBD1 (6 bases). Deletions cut 4 bases from V and 1 base from J, with 11 bases between. Germline values: CDR1 SQVTM, CDR2 ANQGSEA. CDR3 size: 13 residues. The DNA of the CDR3 is TGCAGCGTTGTAGGGGGATCTTCCTACGAGCAGTACTTC. It specifies CSVVGGSSYEQYF.